These 16 T cell receptor beta chains originate from one sample sequenced in a study of blood T cell repertoires in COVID-19. The assay was immunoSEQ multiplex PCR, and TCRdb's table has in-frame clones only and misses some. This sample has around 300,000 clones, with around 85% found just once. The sequenced sample was PBMCs or T cells enriched from blood (not recorded which). The receptors were sampled from a middle-aged woman who had recovered from COVID-19.

The V and J genes are TRBV6-5 and TRBJ2-3, with no clear D. Trimming removed 7 bases from V and 0 bases from J, with 8 bases in between. Germline CDR1 MNHEY, CDR2 SVGAGI. The CDR3 spans 13 residues. CDR3 region: CASKSSSTDTQYF. DNA for the CDR3: TGTGCCAGCAAAAGCTCCAGCACAGATACGCAGTATTTT.

This sequence joins TRBV25-1 and TRBJ1-6; D gene ambiguous. Germline V gene data show CDR1 as MGHDK and CDR2 as SYGVNS. This CDR3 contains 13 residues. Trimming left V 3 bases short and J 8 bases short, with 8 bases between. The CDR3 sequence is CASSEGWDSPLHF. In DNA, the CDR3 is TGTGCCAGCAGTGAGGGCTGGGATTCACCCCTCCACTTT.

The gene calls are TRBV18 and TRBJ2-1; D is unresolved. CDR1 is KGHSH, CDR2 LQKENI, per germline. V lost 4 bases and J 5 bases, leaving 12 bases between the germline ends. The CDR3 contains 14 residues. The CDR3 DNA reads TGTGCCAGCTCACGAGAGAGACTGAACAATGAGCAGTTCTTC. Protein product: CASSRERLNNEQFF.

This chain links TRBV6-2 or TRBV6-3 with TRBJ2-1; no clear D. Germline CDR1 and CDR2: MNHEY and SVGEGT. V was trimmed by 4 bases and J by 7 bases, leaving 20 bases between them. The CDR3 consists of 16 residues. In DNA, the CDR3 is TGTGCCAGCAGTTCCCCCCTAGTGATCATACGAAATGAGCAGTTCTTC. Translated: CASSSPLVIIRNEQFF.

In the case of this clone: Additional DNA sequences in this sample encode the identical CDR3. V usage is TRBV7-2 and J usage is TRBJ1-2; no definite D call. The germline V gene encodes CDR1 SGHTA and CDR2 FQGNSA. V lost 5 bases to trimming and J lost 0 bases, with 7 bases between them. This CDR3 has 13 residues. CDR3 bases: TGTGCCAGCAGCCTAGATACTAACTATGGCTACACCTTC. This encodes CASSLDTNYGYTF.

The chain employs TRBV5-1 and TRBJ2-5; 13 nucleotides align to TRBD2. Germline-derived CDR1 and CDR2 are SGHRS and YFSETQ. V was pared by 7 bases and J by 5 bases, with 11 bases of the junction left unmatched. The CDR3 has 16 amino acids. The CDR3 is CASSRLAGGFEETQYF. The CDR3 nucleotides read TGCGCCAGCTCCCGACTAGCGGGAGGTTTCGAGGAGACCCAGTACTTC.

The CDR3 DNA reads as TGTGCCAGCAGTCCCATAGGACAGGGATCAGAGACCCAGTACTTC. Translated: CASSPIGQGSETQYF. V gene TRBV27 combines with J gene TRBJ2-5; 8 nucleotides agree with TRBD1. This CDR3 comprises 15 residues. The J segment lost 4 bases and the V segment lost 5 bases, leaving 9 bases of the junction unmatched. The germline V gene encodes CDR1 MNHEY and CDR2 SMNVEV (reference sequence).

J is TRBJ2-1 and V is TRBV5-6, with 8 positions matching TRBD2. The germline V gene encodes CDR1 SGHDT and CDR2 YYEEEE. This CDR3 is 12 amino acids long. The trim removed 4 bases at V and 9 bases at J, leaving 3 bases unmatched. The CDR3 region is CASSPRGGEQFF. Written as DNA, the CDR3 is TGTGCCAGCAGCCCCCGGGGGGGTGAGCAGTTCTTC. The full variable domain, with the rest looked up from reference TRBV5-6 and TRBJ2-1, is DAGVTQSPTHLIKTRGQQVTLRCSPKSGHDTVSWYQQALGQGPQFIFQYYEEEERQRGNFPDRFSGHQFPNYSSELNVNALLLGDSALYLCASSPRGGEQFFGPGTRLTVL.

The rearrangement uses TRBV28 and TRBJ1-2, with TRBD1 matching 9 bases. There are 14 residues in the CDR3. Germline V gives CDR1 MDHEN, CDR2 SYDVKM. V was clipped by 7 bases and J by 8 bases; unmatched bases: 11. In nucleotides, the CDR3 is TGTGCCAGCAAACCCGGGACAGGGTGGATCGGCTACACCTTC. This translates into CASKPGTGWIGYTF.

The chain recombines TRBV7-3 with TRBJ2-1, with D possibly being TRBD1 (5 bases). The germline V gene has CDR1 SGHTA and CDR2 FQGTGA. V was shortened by 5 bases and J by 1 base, with 9 bases between the two germline ends. The CDR3 totals 14 residues. In nucleotides, the CDR3 is TGTGCCAGCAGCATTAGGGGATCCTACAATGAGCAGTTCTTC. This gives the protein CASSIRGSYNEQFF.

The chain employs TRBV7-2 and TRBJ2-1; weak D call: TRBD2 (6 bases). The CDR3 spans 14 residues. V shed 0 bases and J shed 8 bases, with 11 bases lying between them. Germline CDR1 is SGHTA and CDR2 is FQGNSA. The CDR3 nucleotides are TGTGCCAGCAGCTTAGCGGGAGGTTGGGATGAGCAGTTCTTC. Protein product: CASSLAGGWDEQFF.

V usage is TRBV7-8 and J usage is TRBJ1-5; D not certain. V dropped 5 bases and J dropped 0 bases, with 14 bases sitting between them. In germline, CDR1 is SGHVS, CDR2 FQNEAQ. The CDR3 is 16 amino acids. CDR3 nucleotide sequence: TGTGCCAGCAGCCCGTCCTCCCTTTATAGCAATCAGCCCCAGCATTTT. Translation gives CASSPSSLYSNQPQHF.

The chain uses TRBV10-1 and TRBJ2-7; D ambiguous. The CDR3 contains 13 residues. The V gene's germline CDR1 is WNHNN and CDR2 SYGVQD (reference sequence). The germline V and J ends were trimmed by 6 bases and 0 bases, with 9 bases remaining between them. The CDR3 coding sequence is TGCGCCAGCAGCGGGTCAAGCTCCTACGAGCAGTACTTC. The encoded protein is CASSGSSSYEQYF.

This clone was seen ten or more times. V and J are TRBV7-2 and TRBJ2-7; D uncertain. The germline V gene has CDR1 SGHTA and CDR2 FQGNSA. This CDR3 contains 13 residues. Trimming shortened V by 8 bases and J by 2 bases, and 13 bases separated the two germline ends. The chain's CDR3 is CASRVSPAYEQYF. CDR3 nucleotide sequence: TGTGCCAGCCGCGTCTCGCCTGCCTACGAGCAGTACTTC.

The chain recombines TRBV24-1 with TRBJ1-5; tentative D call: TRBD1 (5 bases). This CDR3 region has 14 residues. Germline CDR1 is KGHDR and CDR2 is SFDVKD. V was clipped by 3 bases and J by 7 bases, with 12 bases between them. CDR3 protein: CATSDSGGGQPQHF. The CDR3 nucleotides read TGTGCCACCAGTGATAGTGGGGGAGGCCAGCCCCAGCATTTT.

The chain carries TRBV12-5 and TRBJ1-2; TRBD1 matches 7 bases. The ends lost 9 bases at V and 4 bases at J; junction bases unmatched: 5. This CDR3 comprises 12 residues. Germline loops: CDR1 LGHNT, CDR2 FRNRAP. CDR3 nucleotide sequence: TGTGCTAGGCCTCCAGGGGGCTATGGCTACACCTTC. It translates to CARPPGGYGYTF. The full variable domain, with the rest looked up from reference TRBV12-5 and TRBJ1-2, is DARVTQTPRHKVTEMGQEVTMRCQPILGHNTVFWYRQTMMQGLELLAYFRNRAPLDDSGMPKDRFSAEMPDATLATLKIQPSEPRDSAVYFCARPPGGYGYTFGSGTRLTVV.